This TCR beta chain was identified during a study of blood T cell repertoires in COVID-19. Across the whole study: Samples of COVID-19 (acute and convalescent) were obtained from the United States, Italy and Spain.

Original methodology: Amplification from reference gene primers served as the basis for estimated nucleated cell counts. Generated by immunoSEQ multiplex PCR, the TCRdb table keeps only in-frame clones and is missing some. That table gives V, J and clone size, and the DNA gave D and trimming. The table lists 270,000 or so clones, approximately 84% of them singletons, with almost 1.5% in the top ten. Germline V gene sequence: CDR1 SGHTA, CDR2 FQGNSA. V dropped 5 bases and J dropped 3 bases, with 14 bases sitting between them. This CDR3 comprises 14 residues. The chain is built from TRBV7-2 and TRBJ2-7, with D maybe TRBD2 (5 bases). The sequencing sample was made of peripheral blood. This TCR derives from a human donor with COVID-19, enrolled during active disease. The donor label of this sample is uncertain. CDR3 region: CASSTGPEGYEQYF. In nucleotides, the CDR3 is TGTGCCAGCAGCACGGGCCCTGAGGGCTACGAGCAGTACTTC.